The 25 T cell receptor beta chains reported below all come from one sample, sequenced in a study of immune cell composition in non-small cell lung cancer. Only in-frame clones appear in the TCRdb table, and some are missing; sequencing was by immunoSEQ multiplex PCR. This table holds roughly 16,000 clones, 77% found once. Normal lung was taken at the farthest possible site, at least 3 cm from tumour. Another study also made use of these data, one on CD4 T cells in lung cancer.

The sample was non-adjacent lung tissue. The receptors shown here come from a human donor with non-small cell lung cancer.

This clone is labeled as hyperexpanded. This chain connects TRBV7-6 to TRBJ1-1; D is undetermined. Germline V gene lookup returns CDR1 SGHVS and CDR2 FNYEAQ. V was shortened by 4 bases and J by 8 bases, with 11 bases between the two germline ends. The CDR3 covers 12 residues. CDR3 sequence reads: CASSSPRAEAFF. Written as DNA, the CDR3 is TGTGCCAGCAGCTCCCCGAGGGCAGAAGCTTTCTTT. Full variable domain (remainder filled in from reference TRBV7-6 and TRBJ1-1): GAGVSQSPRYKVTKRGQDVALRCDPISGHVSLYWYRQALGQGPEFLTYFNYEAQQDKSGLPNDRFSAERPEGSISTLTIQRTEQRDSAMYRCASSSPRAEAFFGQGTRLTVV.

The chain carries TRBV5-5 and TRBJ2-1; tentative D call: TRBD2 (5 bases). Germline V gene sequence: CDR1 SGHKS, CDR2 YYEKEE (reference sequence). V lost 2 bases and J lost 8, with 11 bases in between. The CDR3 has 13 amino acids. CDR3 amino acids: CASSFLGRDEQFF. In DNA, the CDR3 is TGTGCCAGCAGCTTTCTTGGGCGGGATGAGCAGTTCTTC.

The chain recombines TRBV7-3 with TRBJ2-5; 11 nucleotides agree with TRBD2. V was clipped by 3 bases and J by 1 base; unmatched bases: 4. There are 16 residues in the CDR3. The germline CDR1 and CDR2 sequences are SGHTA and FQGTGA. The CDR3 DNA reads TGTGCCAGCAGCTTGGCCGGGACTAGCGGCCAAGAGACCCAGTACTTC. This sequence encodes CASSLAGTSGQETQYF.

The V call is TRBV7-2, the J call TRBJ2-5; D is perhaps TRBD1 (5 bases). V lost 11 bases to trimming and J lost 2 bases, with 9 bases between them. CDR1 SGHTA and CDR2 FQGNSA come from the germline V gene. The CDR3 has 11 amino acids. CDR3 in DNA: TGTGCCTCCAGACAGCAAGAGACCCAGTACTTC. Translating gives CASRQQETQYF. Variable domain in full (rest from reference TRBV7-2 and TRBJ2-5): GAGVSQSPSNKVTEKGKDVELRCDPISGHTALYWYRQSLGQGLEFLIYFQGNSAPDKSGLPSDRFSAERTGGSVSTLTIQRTQQEDSAVYLCASRQQETQYFGPGTRLLVL.

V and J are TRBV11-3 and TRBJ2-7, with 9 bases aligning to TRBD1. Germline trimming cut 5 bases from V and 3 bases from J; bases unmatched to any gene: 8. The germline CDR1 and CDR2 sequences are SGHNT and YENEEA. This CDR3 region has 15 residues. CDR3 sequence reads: CASSTTGTGLYEQYF. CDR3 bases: TGTGCCAGCAGCACCACCGGGACAGGGCTCTACGAGCAGTACTTC.

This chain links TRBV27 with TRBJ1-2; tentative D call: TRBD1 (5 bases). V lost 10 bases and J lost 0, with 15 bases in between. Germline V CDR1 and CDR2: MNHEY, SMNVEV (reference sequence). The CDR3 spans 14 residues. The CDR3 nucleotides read TGTGCCACCAGACAGAGCCTAGCTAACTATGGCTACACCTTC. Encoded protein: CATRQSLANYGYTF.

DNA of the CDR3: TGTGCCAGCAGCCGACAGGGCAACAATCAGCCCCAGCATTTT. It translates to CASSRQGNNQPQHF. The chain carries TRBV7-9 and TRBJ1-5, with TRBD1 identical over 7 bases. CDR3 length: 14 residues. CDR1 is SEHNR, CDR2 FQNEAQ, per germline (reference sequence). The V segment lost 5 bases and the J segment 3 bases; nucleotides outside the gene matches: 4. Full variable domain (remainder filled in from reference TRBV7-9 and TRBJ1-5): DTGVSQNPRHKITKRGQNVTFRCDPISEHNRLYWYRQTLGQGPEFLTYFQNEAQLEKSRLLSDRFSAERPKGSFSTLEIQRTEQGDSAMYLCASSRQGNNQPQHFGDGTRLSIL.

The CDR3 nucleotides read TGTGCCAGCAGCTTAGGGGGTCGGGCCGCGTCCTATGGCTACACCTTC. It specifies CASSLGGRAASYGYTF. The V gene is TRBV11-3, the J gene TRBJ1-2; D is unresolved. Trimming left V 1 base short and J 4 bases short, with 16 bases between. Germline-derived CDR1 and CDR2 are SGHNT and YENEEA. The CDR3 has 16 residues. Variable domain in full (rest from reference TRBV11-3 and TRBJ1-2): EAGVVQSPRYKIIEKKQPVAFWCNPISGHNTLYWYLQNLGQGPELLIRYENEEAVDDSQLPKDRFSAERLKGVDSTLKIQPAELGDSAVYLCASSLGGRAASYGYTFGSGTRLTVV.

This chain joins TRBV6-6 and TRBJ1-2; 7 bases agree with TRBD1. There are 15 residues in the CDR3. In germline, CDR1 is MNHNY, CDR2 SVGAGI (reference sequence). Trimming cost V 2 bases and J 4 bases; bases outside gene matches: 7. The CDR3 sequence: CASSYGLGQLYGYTF. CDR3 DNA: TGTGCCAGCAGTTACGGCTTGGGACAGCTCTATGGCTACACCTTC.

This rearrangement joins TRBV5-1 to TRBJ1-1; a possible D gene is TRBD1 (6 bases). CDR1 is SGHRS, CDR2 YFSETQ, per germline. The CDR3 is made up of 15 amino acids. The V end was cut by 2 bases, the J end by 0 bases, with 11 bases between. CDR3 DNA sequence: TGCGCCAGCAGCTTATCGGGACAAATGAACACTGAAGCTTTCTTT. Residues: CASSLSGQMNTEAFF.

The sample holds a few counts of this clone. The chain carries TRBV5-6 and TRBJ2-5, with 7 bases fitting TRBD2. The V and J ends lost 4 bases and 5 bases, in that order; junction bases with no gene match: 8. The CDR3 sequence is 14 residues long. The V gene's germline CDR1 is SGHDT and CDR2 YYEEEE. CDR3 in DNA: TGTGCCAGCAGCAAAGCGGGGCCCGGGGAGACCCAGTACTTC. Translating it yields CASSKAGPGETQYF.

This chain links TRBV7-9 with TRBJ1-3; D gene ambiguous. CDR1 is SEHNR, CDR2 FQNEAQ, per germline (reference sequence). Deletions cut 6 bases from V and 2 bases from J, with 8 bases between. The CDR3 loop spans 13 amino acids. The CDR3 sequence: CASRLVTGNTIYF. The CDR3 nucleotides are TGTGCCAGCAGGCTCGTAACTGGAAACACCATATATTTT.

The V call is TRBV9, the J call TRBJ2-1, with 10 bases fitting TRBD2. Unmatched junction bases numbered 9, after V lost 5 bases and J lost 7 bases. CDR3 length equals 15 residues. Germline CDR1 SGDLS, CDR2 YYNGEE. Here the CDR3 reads CASSEAGGPENEQFF. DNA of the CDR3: TGTGCCAGCAGTGAAGCGGGGGGGCCTGAGAATGAGCAGTTCTTC.

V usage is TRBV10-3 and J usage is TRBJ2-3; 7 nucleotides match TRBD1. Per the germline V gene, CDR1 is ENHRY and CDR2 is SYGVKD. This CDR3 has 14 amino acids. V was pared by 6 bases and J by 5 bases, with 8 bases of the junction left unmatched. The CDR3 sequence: CAISDNTGEDTQYF. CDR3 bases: TGTGCCATCAGCGATAATACAGGGGAAGATACGCAGTATTTT.

For the CDR3, the DNA is TGCGCCAGCAGCTTGGCAAGCGGGGACCAAGAGACCCAGTACTTC. As protein: CASSLASGDQETQYF. V is TRBV5-1 and J is TRBJ2-5; 7 bases fit TRBD2. V dropped 0 bases and J dropped 0; count of bases not matched to a gene: 2. This CDR3 is 15 amino acids long. Germline lookup yields CDR1 SGHRS and CDR2 YFSETQ.

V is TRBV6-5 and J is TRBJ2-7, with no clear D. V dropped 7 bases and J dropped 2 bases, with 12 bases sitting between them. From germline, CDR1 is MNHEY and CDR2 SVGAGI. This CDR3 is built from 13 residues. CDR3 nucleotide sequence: TGTGCCAGCACCCGAGACTTCGCCTACGAGCAGTACTTC. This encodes CASTRDFAYEQYF.

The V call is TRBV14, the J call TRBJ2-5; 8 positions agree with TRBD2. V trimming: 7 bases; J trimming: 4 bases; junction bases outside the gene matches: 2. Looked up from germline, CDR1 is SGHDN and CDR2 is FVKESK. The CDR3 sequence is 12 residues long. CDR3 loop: CASNRGGETQYF. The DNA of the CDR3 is TGTGCCAGCAATCGGGGGGGAGAGACCCAGTACTTC.

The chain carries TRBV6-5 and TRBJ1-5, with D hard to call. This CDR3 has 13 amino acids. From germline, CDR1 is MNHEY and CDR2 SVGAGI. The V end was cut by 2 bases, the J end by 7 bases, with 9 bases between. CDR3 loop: CASSYRANQPQHF. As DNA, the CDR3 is TGTGCCAGCAGTTACCGGGCGAACCAGCCCCAGCATTTT.

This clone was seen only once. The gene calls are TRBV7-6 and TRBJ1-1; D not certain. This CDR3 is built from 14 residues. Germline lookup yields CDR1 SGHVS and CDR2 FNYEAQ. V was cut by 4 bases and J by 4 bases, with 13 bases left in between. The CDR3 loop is CASSSEPYSTEAFF. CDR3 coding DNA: TGTGCCAGCAGCTCCGAGCCGTACAGCACTGAAGCTTTCTTT.

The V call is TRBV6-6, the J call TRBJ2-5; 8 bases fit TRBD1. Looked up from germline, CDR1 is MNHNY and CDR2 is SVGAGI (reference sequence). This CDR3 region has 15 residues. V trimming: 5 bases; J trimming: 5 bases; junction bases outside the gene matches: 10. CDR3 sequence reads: CASSKPAGGGETQYF. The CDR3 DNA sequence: TGTGCCAGCAGTAAACCCGCAGGGGGCGGTGAGACCCAGTACTTC.

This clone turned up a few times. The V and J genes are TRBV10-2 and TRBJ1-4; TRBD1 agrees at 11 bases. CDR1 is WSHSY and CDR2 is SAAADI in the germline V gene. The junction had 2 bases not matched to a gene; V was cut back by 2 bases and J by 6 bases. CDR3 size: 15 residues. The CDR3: CASSEGQGAYEKLFF. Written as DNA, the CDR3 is TGCGCCAGCAGTGAGGGACAGGGGGCGTATGAAAAACTGTTTTTT.

CDR3 loop: CASTDRINTEAFF. CDR3 nucleotides: TGTGCCAGCACGGACAGGATTAACACTGAAGCTTTCTTT. The J gene is TRBJ1-1, the V gene TRBV19; 7 bases align to TRBD1. The ends lost 9 bases at V and 2 bases at J; junction bases unmatched: 6. The CDR3 totals 13 residues. Germline lookup yields CDR1 LNHDA and CDR2 SQIVND (reference sequence).

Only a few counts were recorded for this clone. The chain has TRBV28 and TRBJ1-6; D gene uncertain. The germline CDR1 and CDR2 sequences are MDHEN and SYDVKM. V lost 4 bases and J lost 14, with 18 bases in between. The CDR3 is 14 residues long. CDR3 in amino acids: CASSSGRSLIALHF. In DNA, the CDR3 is TGTGCCAGCAGTTCGGGCCGATCATTGATAGCCCTCCACTTT.

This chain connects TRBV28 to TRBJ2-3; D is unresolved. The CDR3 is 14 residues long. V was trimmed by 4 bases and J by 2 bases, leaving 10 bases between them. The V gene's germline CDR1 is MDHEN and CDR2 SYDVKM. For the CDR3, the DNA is TGTGCCAGCAGTTCCGCCTCCCTCACAGATACGCAGTATTTT. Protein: CASSSASLTDTQYF. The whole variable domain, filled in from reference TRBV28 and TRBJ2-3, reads DVKVTQSSRYLVKRTGEKVFLECVQDMDHENMFWYRQDPGLGLRLIYFSYDVKMKEKGDIPEGYSVSREKKERFSLILESASTNQTSMYLCASSSASLTDTQYFGPGTRLTVL.

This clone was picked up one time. The CDR3, as DNA: TGTGCCAGCAGCCCGTGGCACGGGGGCGAGCAGTACTTC. Protein: CASSPWHGGEQYF. The chain joins TRBV14 to TRBJ2-7; the D gene is possibly TRBD2 (6 bases). CDR1 SGHDN and CDR2 FVKESK come from the germline V gene. V dropped 4 bases and J dropped 6 bases, with 13 bases sitting between them. This CDR3 has 13 residues. Based on the CDR3 plus reference TRBV14 and TRBJ2-7, the full variable domain is EAGVTQFPSHSVIEKGQTVTLRCDPISGHDNLYWYRRVMGKEIKFLLHFVKESKQDESGMPNNRFLAERTGGTYSTLKVQPAELEDSGVYFCASSPWHGGEQYFGPGTRLTVT.